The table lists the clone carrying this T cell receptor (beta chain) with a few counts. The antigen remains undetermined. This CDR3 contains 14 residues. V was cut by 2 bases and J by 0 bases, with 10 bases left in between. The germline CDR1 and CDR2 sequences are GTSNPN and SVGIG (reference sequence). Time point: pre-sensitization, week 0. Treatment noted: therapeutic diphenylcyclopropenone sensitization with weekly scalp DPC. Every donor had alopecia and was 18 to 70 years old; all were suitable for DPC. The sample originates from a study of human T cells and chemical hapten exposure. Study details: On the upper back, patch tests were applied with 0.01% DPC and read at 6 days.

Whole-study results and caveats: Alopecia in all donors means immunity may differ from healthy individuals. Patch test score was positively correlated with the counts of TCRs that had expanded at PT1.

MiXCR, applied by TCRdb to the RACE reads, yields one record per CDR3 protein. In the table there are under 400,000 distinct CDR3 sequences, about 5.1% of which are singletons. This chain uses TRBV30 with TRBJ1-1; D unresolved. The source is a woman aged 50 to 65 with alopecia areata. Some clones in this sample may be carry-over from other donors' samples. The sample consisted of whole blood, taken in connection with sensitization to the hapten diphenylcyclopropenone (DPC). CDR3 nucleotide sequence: TGTGCCTGGAGTAGAGAGGCTATGAACACTGAAGCTTTCTTT. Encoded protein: CAWSREAMNTEAFF.